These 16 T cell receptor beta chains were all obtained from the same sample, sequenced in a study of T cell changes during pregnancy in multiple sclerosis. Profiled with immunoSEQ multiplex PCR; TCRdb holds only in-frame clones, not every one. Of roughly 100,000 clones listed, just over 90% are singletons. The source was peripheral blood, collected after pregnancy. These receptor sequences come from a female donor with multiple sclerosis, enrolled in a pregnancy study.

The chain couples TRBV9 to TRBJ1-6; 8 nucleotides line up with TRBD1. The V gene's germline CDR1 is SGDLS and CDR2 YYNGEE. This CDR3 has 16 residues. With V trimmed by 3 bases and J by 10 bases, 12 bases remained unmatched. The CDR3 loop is CASSDPTGAAESPLHF. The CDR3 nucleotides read TGTGCCAGCAGCGACCCGACAGGGGCGGCCGAATCACCCCTCCACTTT.

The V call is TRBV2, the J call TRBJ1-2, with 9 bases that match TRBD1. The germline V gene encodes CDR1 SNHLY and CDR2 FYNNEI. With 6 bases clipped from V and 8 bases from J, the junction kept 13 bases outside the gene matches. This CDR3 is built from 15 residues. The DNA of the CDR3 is TGTGCCAGCAGCGCCGAACAGGGGGCGATTGGGGGCTACACCTTC. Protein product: CASSAEQGAIGGYTF.

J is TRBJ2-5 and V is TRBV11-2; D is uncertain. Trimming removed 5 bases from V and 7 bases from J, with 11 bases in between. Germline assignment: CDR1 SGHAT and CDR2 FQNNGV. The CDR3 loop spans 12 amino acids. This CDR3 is CASSPSVGTQYF. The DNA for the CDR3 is TGTGCCAGCAGCCCCTCGGTTGGGACCCAGTACTTC.

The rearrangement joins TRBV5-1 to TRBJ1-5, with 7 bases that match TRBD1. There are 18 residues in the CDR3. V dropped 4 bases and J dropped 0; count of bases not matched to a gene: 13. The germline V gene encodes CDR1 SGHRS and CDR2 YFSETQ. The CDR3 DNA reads TGCGCCAGCAGCCGAACAGGGGCTTTATCTTATAGCAATCAGCCCCAGCATTTT. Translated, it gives CASSRTGALSYSNQPQHF.

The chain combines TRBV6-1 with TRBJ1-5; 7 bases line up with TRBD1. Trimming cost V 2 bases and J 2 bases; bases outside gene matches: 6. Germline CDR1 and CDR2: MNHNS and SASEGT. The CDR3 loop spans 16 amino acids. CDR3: CASSEYGGQGNQPQHF. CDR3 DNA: TGTGCCAGCAGTGAATACGGAGGACAGGGCAATCAGCCCCAGCATTTT.

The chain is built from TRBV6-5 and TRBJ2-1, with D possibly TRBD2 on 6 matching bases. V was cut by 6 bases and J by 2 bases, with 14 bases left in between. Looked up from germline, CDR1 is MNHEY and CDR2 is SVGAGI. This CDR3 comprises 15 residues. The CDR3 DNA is TGTGCCAGCAGACCCTCGGGAGACACCTACAATGAGCAGTTCTTC. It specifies CASRPSGDTYNEQFF.

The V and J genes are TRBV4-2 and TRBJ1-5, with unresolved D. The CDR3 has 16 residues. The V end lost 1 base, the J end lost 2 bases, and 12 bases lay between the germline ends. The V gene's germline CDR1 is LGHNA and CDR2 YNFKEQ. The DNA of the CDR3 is TGTGCCAGCAGCCAAGTTACCAGCGATCGCAATCAGCCCCAGCATTTT. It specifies CASSQVTSDRNQPQHF.

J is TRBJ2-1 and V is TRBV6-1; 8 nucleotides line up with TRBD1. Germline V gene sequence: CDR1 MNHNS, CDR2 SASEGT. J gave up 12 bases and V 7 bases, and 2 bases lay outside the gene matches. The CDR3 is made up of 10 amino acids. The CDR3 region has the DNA TGTGCCAGCAATCAGGGGGCGCAGTTCTTC. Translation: CASNQGAQFF.

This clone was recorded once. The CDR3 DNA is TGTGCCTGGAATGTACAGGGATCCGGGGAGCTGTTTTTT. Protein product: CAWNVQGSGELFF. This chain uses TRBV30 with TRBJ2-2; D may be TRBD1 (6 bases). This CDR3 is built from 13 residues. Per germline, CDR1 GTSNPN and CDR2 SVGIG (reference sequence). Trimming took off 4 bases at V and 6 bases at J, with 12 bases between the two ends.

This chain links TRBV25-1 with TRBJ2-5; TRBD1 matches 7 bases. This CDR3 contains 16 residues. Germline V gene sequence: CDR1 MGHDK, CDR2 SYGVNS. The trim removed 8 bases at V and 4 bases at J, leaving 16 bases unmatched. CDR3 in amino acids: CASGPLTGRGGETQYF. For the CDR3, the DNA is TGTGCCAGCGGACCTTTGACAGGGCGTGGGGGAGAGACCCAGTACTTC.

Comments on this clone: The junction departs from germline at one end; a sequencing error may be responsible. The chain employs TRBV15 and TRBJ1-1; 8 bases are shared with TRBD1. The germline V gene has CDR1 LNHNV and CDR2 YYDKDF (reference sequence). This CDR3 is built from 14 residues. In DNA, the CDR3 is TGTGCCACCAGCGGAGACAGGGGCGGCACTGAAGCTTTCTTT. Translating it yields CATSGDRGGTEAFF. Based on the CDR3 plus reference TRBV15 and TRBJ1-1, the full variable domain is DAMVIQNPRYQVTQFGKPVTLSCSQTLNHNVMYWYQQKSSQAPKLLFHYYDKDFNNEADTPDNFQSRRPNTSFCFLDIRSPGLGDTAMYLCATSGDRGGTEAFFGQGTRLTVV.

The CDR3 loop reads CASSSGAEYSNQPQHF. CDR3 in DNA: TGTGCCAGCAGCTCAGGGGCGGAGTATAGCAATCAGCCCCAGCATTTT. The rearrangement uses TRBV13 and TRBJ1-5; D might be TRBD1 (6 bases). The germline CDR1 and CDR2 sequences are PRHDT and FYEKMQ (reference sequence). The CDR3 consists of 16 residues. V lost 4 bases and J lost 0, with 13 bases in between. Combining the CDR3 with reference TRBV13 and TRBJ1-5 gives the whole variable domain AAGVIQSPRHLIKEKRETATLKCYPIPRHDTVYWYQQGPGQDPQFLISFYEKMQSDKGSIPDRFSAQQFSDYHSELNMSSLELGDSALYFCASSSGAEYSNQPQHFGDGTRLSIL.

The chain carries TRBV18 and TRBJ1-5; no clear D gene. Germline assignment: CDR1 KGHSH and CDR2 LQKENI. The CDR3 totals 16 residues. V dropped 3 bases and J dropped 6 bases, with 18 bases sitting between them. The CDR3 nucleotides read TGTGCCAGCTCACCGTTAAGGGAGCATTCGAGTCAGCCCCAGCATTTT. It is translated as CASSPLREHSSQPQHF.

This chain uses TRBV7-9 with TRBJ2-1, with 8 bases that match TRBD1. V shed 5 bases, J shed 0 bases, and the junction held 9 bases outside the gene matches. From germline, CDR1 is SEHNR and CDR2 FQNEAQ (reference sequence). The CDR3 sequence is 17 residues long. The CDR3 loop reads CASSQYGTGDSYNEQFF. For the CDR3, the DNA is TGTGCCAGCAGCCAGTATGGGACAGGCGACTCCTACAATGAGCAGTTCTTC.

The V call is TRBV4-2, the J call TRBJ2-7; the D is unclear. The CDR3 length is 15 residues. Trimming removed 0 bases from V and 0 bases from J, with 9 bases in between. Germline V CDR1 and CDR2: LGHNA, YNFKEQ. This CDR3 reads CASSQELGSSYEQYF. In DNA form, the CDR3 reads TGTGCCAGCAGCCAAGAGTTGGGCAGCTCCTACGAGCAGTACTTC.

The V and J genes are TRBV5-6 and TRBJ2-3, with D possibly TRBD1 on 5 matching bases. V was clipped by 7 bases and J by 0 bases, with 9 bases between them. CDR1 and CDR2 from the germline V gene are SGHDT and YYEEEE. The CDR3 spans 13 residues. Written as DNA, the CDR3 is TGTGCCAGCGGGGCGGTAAGCACAGATACGCAGTATTTT. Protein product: CASGAVSTDTQYF.